This TCR beta chain was sequenced during a study of blood T cell repertoires in COVID-19. The CDR3 sequence is 14 residues long. The J segment lost 0 bases and the V segment lost 4 bases, leaving 2 bases of the junction unmatched. Germline values: CDR1 MDHEN, CDR2 SYDVKM. The data were produced by immunoSEQ multiplex PCR, yet TCRdb's version contains in-frame clones alone and is incomplete. The repertoire consists of around 250,000 clones, with 80% to 90% occurring once and the leading ten covering over 3.5%. The V and J genes are TRBV28 and TRBJ2-7; TRBD2 aligns across 8 bases. The source material was PBMCs or T cells enriched from blood (not recorded which). The source is a woman aged 30 to 39 with acute COVID-19. The CDR3 DNA reads TGTGCCAGCAGTTCGGGGGGGGTCTCCTACGAGCAGTACTTC. Its translation: CASSSGGVSYEQYF. The full variable domain, rest sourced from reference TRBV28 and TRBJ2-7, is DVKVTQSSRYLVKRTGEKVFLECVQDMDHENMFWYRQDPGLGLRLIYFSYDVKMKEKGDIPEGYSVSREKKERFSLILESASTNQTSMYLCASSSGGVSYEQYFGPGTRLTVT.